Below are 22 T cell receptor beta chains sequenced from a single sample in a study of response to subunit inactivated influenza vaccine. MiXCR was run by TCRdb on the RT-PCR reads, yielding one entry per CDR3 protein. This table has approximately 290,000 distinct CDR3 sequences, roughly 22% appearing once. The source was PBMCs from blood, collected about 20 months after vaccination. These TCRs come from a man between 50 and 75 years old who received an inactivated influenza vaccine.

This clonotype was detected many times. The chain combines TRBV7-2 with TRBJ1-1; maybe TRBD1 (6 bases). V dropped 6 bases and J dropped 4 bases, with 12 bases sitting between them. CDR3 length equals 13 residues. Germline CDR1 SGHTA, CDR2 FQGNSA. CDR3 protein: CASRQQGSTEAFF. CDR3 nucleotides: TGTGCCAGCAGACAACAGGGAAGCACTGAAGCTTTCTTT.

In this sample, this clonotype turned up a few times. The chain's CDR3 is CASSFLGNEQFF. In DNA form, the CDR3 reads TGTGCCAGCAGTTTTCTGGGTAATGAGCAGTTCTTC. The chain links TRBV12-3 or TRBV12-4 to TRBJ2-1; D is uncertain. V lost 3 bases to trimming and J lost 7 bases, with 7 bases between them. This CDR3 spans 12 amino acids.

In its sample, this clonotype was seen many times. The genes are TRBV7-6 and TRBJ1-1; the D is unclear. Trimming removed 5 bases at V and 6 bases at J, with 13 bases between. The length of the CDR3 is 13 residues. Germline V lookup: CDR1 SGHVS, CDR2 FNYEAQ. CDR3 DNA sequence: TGTGCCAGCAGCCGAATCCTAACAGCTGAAGCTTTCTTT. It encodes CASSRILTAEAFF.

This clonotype was picked up a small number of times. The gene calls are TRBV5-1 and TRBJ1-1; no clear D gene. The germline V and J ends were trimmed by 0 bases and 1 base, with 10 bases remaining between them. CDR3 length equals 15 residues. Germline V lookup: CDR1 SGHRS, CDR2 YFSETQ. CDR3 protein: CASSLEVSGNTEAFF. CDR3 in DNA: TGCGCCAGCAGCTTGGAGGTGTCGGGGAACACTGAAGCTTTCTTT.

This clonotype was recorded many times. The chain has TRBV2 and TRBJ1-5, with D maybe TRBD1 (6 bases). The V end was cut by 8 bases, the J end by 5 bases, with 13 bases between. Per the germline V gene, CDR1 is SNHLY and CDR2 is FYNNEI. The CDR3 is made up of 13 amino acids. In nucleotides, the CDR3 is TGTGCCAGCCACCGACAGGAAGATCAGCCCCAGCATTTT. It translates to CASHRQEDQPQHF.

This clonotype was recorded a few times. V and J are TRBV12-3 or TRBV12-4 and TRBJ1-5; 8 nucleotides agree with TRBD1. CDR3 size: 16 residues. J lost 0 bases, V lost 11 bases, and 12 bases had no gene match. CDR3 region: CARWRDRSFSNQPQHF. In DNA form, the CDR3 reads TGTGCCCGATGGCGGGACAGGTCCTTTAGCAATCAGCCCCAGCATTTT.

This chain connects TRBV7-2 to TRBJ2-2; the D is unclear. V lost 4 bases to trimming and J lost 0 bases, with 9 bases between them. Germline V gene lookup returns CDR1 SGHTA and CDR2 FQGNSA. The CDR3 has 15 residues. CDR3 residues: CASSWATSNTGELFF. CDR3 DNA: TGTGCCAGCAGCTGGGCCACATCGAACACCGGGGAGCTGTTTTTT.

This clonotype was picked up many times. The chain joins TRBV28 to TRBJ1-3; no clear D gene. The CDR3 contains 15 residues. Trimming took 5 bases from V and 0 from J, leaving 11 bases between them. Germline CDR1 MDHEN, CDR2 SYDVKM. The CDR3 region has the DNA TGTGCCAGCAGTCCCCCGGGCCCCTCTGGAAACACCATATATTTT. It specifies CASSPPGPSGNTIYF.

Only a few counts were recorded for this clonotype. V and J are TRBV6-2 or TRBV6-3 and TRBJ1-2, with D uncertain. Germline loops: CDR1 MNHEY, CDR2 SVGEGT. This CDR3 contains 13 residues. Between the trimmed V and J ends, which lost 5 bases and 7 bases, there was a span of 14 bases. The CDR3 DNA reads TGTGCCAGCAGTCGTGGCCCCATCTCTGGCTACACCTTC. This encodes CASSRGPISGYTF.

The V gene is TRBV28, the J gene TRBJ2-2; a possible D gene is TRBD1 (6 bases). CDR3 length: 16 residues. Looked up from germline, CDR1 is MDHEN and CDR2 is SYDVKM. V was pared by 1 base and J by 2 bases, with 11 bases between. CDR3 DNA: TGTGCCAGCAGTTTATTCCAGGGGCCAAACACCGGGGAGCTGTTTTTT. It encodes CASSLFQGPNTGELFF.

This chain uses TRBV20-1 with TRBJ2-7; 7 bases are shared with TRBD1. This CDR3 region has 16 residues. The ends lost 2 bases at V and 2 bases at J; junction bases unmatched: 12. Germline V gives CDR1 DFQATT, CDR2 SNEGSKA (reference sequence). CDR3 protein: CSARKPTGTFTYEQYF. The CDR3 nucleotides are TGCAGTGCTAGAAAACCGACAGGGACCTTTACCTACGAGCAGTACTTC.

This clonotype was detected a few times. The chain uses TRBV7-6 and TRBJ2-7; D perhaps matches TRBD1 (6 bases). This CDR3 is built from 15 residues. Trimming shortened V by 5 bases and J by 1 base, and 15 bases separated the two germline ends. CDR1 is SGHVS and CDR2 is FNYEAQ in the germline V gene. As DNA, the CDR3 is TGTGCCAGCAGCCTTGGACAGATCTATTCCTACGAGCAGTACTTC. Its translation is CASSLGQIYSYEQYF.

This clonotype occurred a few times. This chain links TRBV12-3 or TRBV12-4 with TRBJ1-5; 8 bases match TRBD1. The J segment lost 3 bases and the V segment lost 5 bases, leaving 9 bases of the junction unmatched. The CDR3 extends over 16 amino acids. The CDR3 nucleotides read TGTGCCAGCAGTGAGCCCCCAGGGGGCCCCAATCAGCCCCAGCATTTT. This translates into CASSEPPGGPNQPQHF.

This clonotype was recorded a few times. The J gene is TRBJ2-7, the V gene TRBV28; 8 bases fit TRBD2. The CDR3 totals 16 residues. Germline lookup yields CDR1 MDHEN and CDR2 SYDVKM. V shed 2 bases and J 3 bases; nucleotides not matched to a gene: 9. The CDR3 is CASSLAGIAGNYEQYF. The CDR3 DNA sequence: TGTGCCAGCAGTTTAGCGGGGATAGCGGGGAACTACGAGCAGTACTTC.

Many counts were recorded for this clonotype. V and J are TRBV20-1 and TRBJ1-2; D is uncertain. CDR1 and CDR2 (germline): DFQATT, SNEGSKA (reference sequence). V was shortened by 5 bases and J by 6 bases, with 16 bases between the two germline ends. The CDR3 consists of 13 residues. The CDR3 DNA sequence: TGCAGTGCTCCCAGGATAGGGTTAAATGGCTACACCTTC. It codes for CSAPRIGLNGYTF.

This clonotype was counted between two and nine times. The chain carries TRBV10-3 and TRBJ1-1; D gene ambiguous. V dropped 2 bases and J dropped 1 base, with 11 bases sitting between them. Per the germline V gene, CDR1 is ENHRY and CDR2 is SYGVKD. The CDR3 covers 15 residues. Here the CDR3 reads CAISEGKGGNTEAFF. The CDR3 nucleotides are TGTGCCATCAGTGAGGGTAAGGGAGGGAACACTGAAGCTTTCTTT.

The genes are TRBV7-2 and TRBJ2-1; D uncertain. This CDR3 is built from 14 residues. From germline, CDR1 is SGHTA and CDR2 FQGNSA. V lost 2 bases and J 10 bases, leaving 15 bases between the germline ends. CDR3 loop: CASSLSHTSGEQFF. In DNA form, the CDR3 reads TGTGCCAGCAGCTTATCCCATACGAGTGGGGAGCAGTTCTTC.

The chain uses TRBV7-2 and TRBJ2-5, with 10 bases matching TRBD1. Germline V gene data show CDR1 as SGHTA and CDR2 as FQGNSA. V dropped 5 bases and J dropped 1; count of bases not matched to a gene: 4. This CDR3 region has 15 residues. The CDR3: CASSPDRGPQETQYF. CDR3 nucleotides: TGTGCCAGCAGCCCCGACAGGGGGCCCCAAGAGACCCAGTACTTC.

A note on this clonotype: Just one base apart from a much larger clone, this may be a read error. The chain employs TRBV20-1 and TRBJ1-5, with 8 bases lining up with TRBD1. CDR3 length: 15 residues. The ends lost 3 bases at V and 3 bases at J; junction bases unmatched: 7. The germline V gene encodes CDR1 DFQATT and CDR2 SNEGSKA (reference sequence). The CDR3 region is CSARVTGDLNQPQHF. The CDR3 DNA follows: TGCAGTGCTAGGGTGACAGGGGACCTCAATCAGCCCCAGCATTTT.

This clonotype appeared a few times. This chain connects TRBV10-3 to TRBJ1-4; 10 nucleotides line up with TRBD1. The V segment lost 6 bases and the J segment 5 bases; nucleotides outside the gene matches: 3. Per germline, CDR1 ENHRY and CDR2 SYGVKD. The CDR3 spans 14 residues. CDR3 DNA sequence: TGTGCCATCAGCACGGGACAGGGGAATGAAAAACTGTTTTTT. This translates into CAISTGQGNEKLFF.

The V call is TRBV20-1, the J call TRBJ2-7; D might be TRBD2 (5 bases). There are 13 residues in the CDR3. V lost 0 bases and J lost 4, with 10 bases in between. CDR1 and CDR2 from the germline V gene are DFQATT and SNEGSKA (reference sequence). In DNA, the CDR3 is TGCAGTGCTAGAGATCCGAGCGGTTACGAGCAGTACTTC. Amino acids: CSARDPSGYEQYF.

This clonotype was observed a few times. The V gene is TRBV20-1, the J gene TRBJ2-3; D ambiguous. CDR1 and CDR2 (germline): DFQATT, SNEGSKA (reference sequence). V was trimmed by 1 base and J by 0 bases, leaving 8 bases between them. The CDR3 covers 14 residues. The CDR3 sequence is CSARVDTSTDTQYF. In nucleotides, the CDR3 is TGCAGTGCTAGAGTAGACACTAGCACAGATACGCAGTATTTT.